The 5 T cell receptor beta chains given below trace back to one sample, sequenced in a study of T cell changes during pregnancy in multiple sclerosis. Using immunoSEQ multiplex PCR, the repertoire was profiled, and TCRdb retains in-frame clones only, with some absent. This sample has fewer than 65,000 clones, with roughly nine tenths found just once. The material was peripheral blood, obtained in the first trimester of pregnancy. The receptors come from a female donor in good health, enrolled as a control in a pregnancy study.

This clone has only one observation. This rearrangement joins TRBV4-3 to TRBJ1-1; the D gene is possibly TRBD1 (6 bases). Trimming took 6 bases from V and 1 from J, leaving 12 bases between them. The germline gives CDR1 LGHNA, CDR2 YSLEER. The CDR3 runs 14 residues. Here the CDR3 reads CASSTGHANTEAFF. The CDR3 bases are TGCGCCAGCAGTACGGGACACGCGAACACTGAAGCTTTCTTT.

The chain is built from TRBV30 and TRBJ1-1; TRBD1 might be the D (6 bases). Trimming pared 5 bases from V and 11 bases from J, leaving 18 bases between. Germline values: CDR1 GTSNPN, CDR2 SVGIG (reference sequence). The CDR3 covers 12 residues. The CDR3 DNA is TGTGCCTGGGGAGGGGGGGAGAGTTCGGCTTTCTTT. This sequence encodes CAWGGGESSAFF.

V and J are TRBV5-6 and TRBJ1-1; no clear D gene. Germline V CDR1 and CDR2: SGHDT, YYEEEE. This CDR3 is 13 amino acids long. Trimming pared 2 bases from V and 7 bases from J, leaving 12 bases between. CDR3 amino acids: CASSLQLRHEAFF. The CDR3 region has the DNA TGTGCCAGCAGCTTACAGCTCAGGCATGAAGCTTTCTTT.

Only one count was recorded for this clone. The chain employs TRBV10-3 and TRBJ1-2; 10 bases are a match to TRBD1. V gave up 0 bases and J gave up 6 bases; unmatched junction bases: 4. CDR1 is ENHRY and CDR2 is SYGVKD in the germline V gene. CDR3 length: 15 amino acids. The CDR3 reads CAISESGTGANGYTF. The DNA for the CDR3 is TGTGCCATCAGTGAGTCGGGGACAGGGGCGAATGGCTACACCTTC.

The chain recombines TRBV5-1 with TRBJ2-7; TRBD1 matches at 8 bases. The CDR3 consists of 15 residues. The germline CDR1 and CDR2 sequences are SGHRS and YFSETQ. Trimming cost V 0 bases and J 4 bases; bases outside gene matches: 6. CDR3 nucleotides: TGCGCCAGCAGCTTGGACGGACAGGGAGCTTACGAGCAGTACTTC. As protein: CASSLDGQGAYEQYF.